This T cell receptor beta chain was captured by sequencing in a study of blood T cells in healthy people across ages. Each donor had approximately 10 milliliters of peripheral blood drawn. The V gene's germline CDR1 is DFQATT and CDR2 SNEGSKA (reference sequence). The CDR3 has 16 amino acids. V gave up 2 bases and J gave up 2 bases, with 13 bases separating them. PCR was performed a second time for 7 to 11 cycles using a sample-barcoded 5' primer and a J-beta primer mix. A 12-random-nucleotide template-switch adaptor tagged each cDNA molecule. Each CDR3 protein is one row after TCRdb ran MiXCR on the 5' RACE reads. The table includes about a million distinct CDR3 sequences, more than 30% detected once.

The chain has TRBV20-1 and TRBJ1-6, with D uncertain. This sequence was found in a man between 18 and 29 years old in good health. The sample consisted of blood. This CDR3 is CSARIRGNTYNSPLHF. CDR3 nucleotides: TGCAGTGCTAGAATCCGCGGGAATACCTATAATTCACCCCTCCACTTT.